The 20 T cell receptor beta chains below were found in one sample sequenced in a study of identical twins. TCRdb reprocessed the 5' RACE reads via MiXCR and lists one record per CDR3 protein. The table shows 150,000 or so distinct CDR3 sequences, with around 3.6% occurring only once. Material for sequencing was memory T cells sorted from blood. Receptors were obtained from a man between 18 and 29 years old in good health.

This clonotype was counted ten times or more. The chain recombines TRBV19 with TRBJ2-1; TRBD2 is a possible D gene (6 bases). The germline gives CDR1 LNHDA, CDR2 SQIVND (reference sequence). V gave up 4 bases and J gave up 7 bases, with 8 bases separating them. This CDR3 has 12 residues. CDR3 protein: CASSTTRNEQFF. The CDR3 DNA reads as TGTGCCAGTAGTACGACTAGAAATGAGCAGTTCTTC.

There are many counts of this clonotype. V gene TRBV30 combines with J gene TRBJ2-7; 7 nucleotides line up with TRBD1. This CDR3 has 13 amino acids. Trimming removed 2 bases from V and 4 bases from J; junction bases left unmatched: 5. The germline gives CDR1 GTSNPN, CDR2 SVGIG (reference sequence). The CDR3 nucleotides read TGTGCCTGGAGTCGAAGGGGGCTATACGAGCAGTACTTC. This encodes CAWSRRGLYEQYF. Based on the CDR3 plus reference TRBV30 and TRBJ2-7, the full variable domain is SQTIHQWPATLVQPVGSPLSLECTVEGTSNPNLYWYRQAAGRGLQLLFYSVGIGQISSEVPQNLSASRPQDRQFILSSKKLLLSDSGFYLCAWSRRGLYEQYFGPGTRLTVT.

This clonotype was picked up many times. One end of the junction is discordant with germline, which a read error may explain. V is TRBV20-1 and J is TRBJ2-7; D is unresolved. The CDR3 consists of 11 residues. Germline V lookup: CDR1 DFQATT, CDR2 SNEGSKA (reference sequence). The CDR3 DNA follows: TGCAGTGCTAGAGATCTCCCACTCCCCCTCTTC. It translates to CSARDLPLPLF.

This clonotype is deemed medium-sized. The chain employs TRBV6-2 or TRBV6-3 and TRBJ2-1, with D possibly called TRBD1 or TRBD2 (5 bases each). Germline CDR1 and CDR2: MNHEY and SVGEGT. V dropped 2 bases and J dropped 10 bases, with 15 bases sitting between them. CDR3 length: 14 residues. The CDR3 nucleotides read TGTGCCAGCAGTTACCTAGGGGACCCACTCGAGCAGTTCTTC. Translated, it gives CASSYLGDPLEQFF.

This clonotype was observed at least ten times. V gene TRBV20-1 combines with J gene TRBJ1-1, with 12 bases aligning to TRBD1. This CDR3 is 15 amino acids long. V lost 4 bases, J lost 5 bases, and 8 bases stayed unmatched. The V gene's germline CDR1 is DFQATT and CDR2 SNEGSKA (reference sequence). The CDR3 is CSANAGTGGWTEAFF. The CDR3 DNA sequence: TGCAGTGCTAACGCCGGGACAGGGGGCTGGACTGAAGCTTTCTTT.

This clonotype was detected ten times or more. The gene calls are TRBV11-1 and TRBJ2-1; TRBD2 is a possible D gene (6 bases). Trimming stripped 5 bases from V and 5 bases from J, with 7 bases between. Germline values: CDR1 SGHAT, CDR2 FQDESV (reference sequence). This CDR3 has 12 residues. The CDR3 bases are TGTGCCAGCAGCCCGGGAGACAATGAGCAGTTCTTC. Its translation: CASSPGDNEQFF.

This clonotype was detected ten times or more. This rearrangement joins TRBV5-5 to TRBJ1-5; 7 bases line up with TRBD1. V was pared by 0 bases and J by 7 bases, with 4 bases of the junction left unmatched. Germline CDR1 and CDR2: SGHKS and YYEKEE (reference sequence). This CDR3 region has 14 residues. CDR3: CASSLEAGGQPQHF. The CDR3 nucleotides read TGTGCCAGCAGCTTGGAGGCAGGGGGACAGCCCCAGCATTTT.

The table lists this clonotype with a few counts. The chain carries TRBV7-2 and TRBJ1-6, with D possibly matching TRBD1 (5 bases). V was trimmed by 4 bases and J by 7 bases, leaving 14 bases between them. CDR3 length: 15 amino acids. Germline CDR1 and CDR2: SGHTA and FQGNSA. The CDR3 DNA is TGTGCCAGCAGCTCAGACCGGGGCGAAAATTCACCCCTCCACTTT. Residues: CASSSDRGENSPLHF.

This clonotype was counted at least ten times. The chain employs TRBV10-3 and TRBJ1-2; D call uncertain. CDR1 and CDR2 from the germline V gene are ENHRY and SYGVKD. The length of the CDR3 is 13 residues. The germline V and J ends were trimmed by 3 bases and 4 bases, with 9 bases remaining between them. The CDR3 DNA sequence: TGTGCCATCAGTGAAGACCGCGTCTATGGCTACACCTTC. Amino acids: CAISEDRVYGYTF.

This clonotype showed up many times. J is TRBJ1-2 and V is TRBV12-3 or TRBV12-4; 7 positions match TRBD1. V trimming: 0 bases; J trimming: 14 bases; junction bases outside the gene matches: 15. The CDR3 runs to 15 residues. This chain's CDR3 is CASSLALGQAPLLTF. CDR3 bases: TGTGCCAGCAGTTTAGCCCTCGGACAGGCCCCGCTTTTGACCTTC.

This clonotype was seen at least ten times. This sequence joins TRBV7-3 and TRBJ1-6, with no clear D. This CDR3 has 15 residues. Germline CDR1 SGHTA, CDR2 FQGTGA. V lost 5 bases, J lost 0 bases, and 8 bases lay in between. CDR3 nucleotide sequence: TGTGCCAGCAGCCAGGACCCCTCCTATAATTCACCCCTCCACTTT. As protein: CASSQDPSYNSPLHF.

This clonotype showed up just a few times. This chain uses TRBV14 with TRBJ1-2, with unresolved D. Per germline, CDR1 SGHDN and CDR2 FVKESK. This CDR3 spans 13 amino acids. The V gene lost 0 bases and the J gene lost 7 bases, with 9 bases spanning the gap. The CDR3 spells CASSQDSVRGYTF. CDR3 DNA sequence: TGTGCCAGCAGCCAAGATAGCGTTCGTGGCTACACCTTC.

The rearrangement joins TRBV15 to TRBJ1-6; the D gene is possibly TRBD1 (5 bases). This CDR3 comprises 18 residues. The ends were cut back, 5 bases at V and 0 bases at J, with 17 bases in the middle. Germline assignment: CDR1 LNHNV and CDR2 YYDKDF (reference sequence). The CDR3 DNA sequence: TGTGCCACCAGCGACGGACGGGGGAGACGCTCCTATAATTCACCCCTCCACTTT. Translating it yields CATSDGRGRRSYNSPLHF.

This clonotype was counted ten times or more. The chain uses TRBV7-9 and TRBJ1-2; possibly TRBD1 for D (6 bases). Germline CDR1 SEHNR, CDR2 FQNEAQ (reference sequence). The length of the CDR3 is 13 residues. The V end was cut by 5 bases, the J end by 8 bases, with 15 bases between. This CDR3 reads CASSAPGTWGYTF. For the CDR3, the DNA is TGTGCCAGCAGCGCCCCGGGGACATGGGGCTACACCTTC.

Many counts were recorded for this clonotype. V usage is TRBV12-3 or TRBV12-4 and J usage is TRBJ1-4; 7 bases fit TRBD1. The CDR3 consists of 14 residues. With 6 bases clipped from V and 7 bases from J, the junction kept 8 bases outside the gene matches. CDR3 bases: TGTGCCAGCAGCCCAGGGACAGCGGGTGAAAAACTGTTTTTT. It yields the protein CASSPGTAGEKLFF.

The V and J genes are TRBV12-3 or TRBV12-4 and TRBJ1-1; TRBD1 is a possible D gene (5 bases). The CDR3 is 14 amino acids. Trimming shortened V by 3 bases and J by 3 bases, and 11 bases separated the two germline ends. CDR3 DNA: TGTGCCAGCAGTTTTGGAGGGGAGTACACTGAAGCTTTCTTT. Its translation is CASSFGGEYTEAFF.

Many counts were recorded for this clonotype. V and J are TRBV20-1 and TRBJ2-5, with 13 bases that match TRBD2. The V gene's germline CDR1 is DFQATT and CDR2 SNEGSKA (reference sequence). V was clipped by 5 bases and J by 2 bases; unmatched bases: 2. The CDR3 has 14 amino acids. The CDR3 is CSAGLAGVQETQYF. The CDR3 bases are TGCAGTGCTGGACTAGCGGGAGTTCAAGAGACCCAGTACTTC.

In this sample, this clonotype turned up a few times. This chain links TRBV30 with TRBJ2-3; 13 nucleotides agree with TRBD2. With 4 bases clipped from V and 0 bases from J, the junction kept 7 bases outside the gene matches. CDR1 is GTSNPN and CDR2 is SVGIG in the germline V gene (reference sequence). This CDR3 comprises 17 residues. CDR3 amino acids: CAWIWETSGRSTDTQYF. CDR3 DNA: TGTGCCTGGATCTGGGAGACTAGCGGGAGGAGCACAGATACGCAGTATTTT.

This clonotype was counted many times. The V and J genes are TRBV7-9 and TRBJ2-2; 8 nucleotides line up with TRBD2. Trimming cost V 5 bases and J 5 bases; bases outside gene matches: 7. This CDR3 has 15 residues. CDR1 and CDR2 from the germline V gene are SEHNR and FQNEAQ (reference sequence). The CDR3 protein is CASSLSGISTGELFF. The CDR3, as DNA: TGTGCCAGCAGCCTTAGCGGGATAAGTACCGGGGAGCTGTTTTTT.

Ten or more counts support this clonotype. The chain links TRBV10-1 to TRBJ2-5; no firm D call. Deletions cut 0 bases from V and 5 bases from J, with 13 bases between. Germline lookup yields CDR1 WNHNN and CDR2 SYGVQD (reference sequence). CDR3 size: 15 residues. In DNA, the CDR3 is TGCGCCAGCAGTGAGTCAGACTCCGGGTTGGAGACCCAGTACTTC. Translated, it gives CASSESDSGLETQYF.